The 30 T cell receptor beta chains reported below all come from one sample, sequenced in a study of identical twins. MiXCR, applied by TCRdb to the 5' RACE reads, yields one record per CDR3 protein. The sample consists of 750,000 to 950,000 distinct CDR3 sequences, 12% of them appearing once. The sample also formed part of further work on yellow fever vaccine responses in identical twins.

Sequenced sample: PBMCs. The origin of the receptors is a young woman in good health.

This chain joins TRBV7-3 and TRBJ2-5; D possibly matches TRBD1 or TRBD2 (5 bases each). The CDR3 contains 15 residues. Germline V gene lookup returns CDR1 SGHTA and CDR2 FQGTGA. V lost 5 bases, J lost 1 base, and 14 bases lay in between. CDR3 coding DNA: TGTGCCAGCAGCAGAGGGGCCGGGATCCAAGAGACCCAGTACTTC. Translated: CASSRGAGIQETQYF.

This clonotype was counted at least ten times. The V and J genes are TRBV12-3 or TRBV12-4 and TRBJ2-7, with a weak D call TRBD1 (6 bases). V was clipped by 8 bases and J by 2 bases, with 13 bases between them. CDR3 length: 13 residues. The CDR3 is CASSEDSAYEQYF. The CDR3 DNA reads as TGTGCCAGCTCGGAGGACAGCGCCTACGAGCAGTACTTC.

CDR3 sequence reads: CASTAGGPETQYF. The CDR3 coding sequence is TGTGCCAGCACAGCGGGGGGGCCGGAGACCCAGTACTTC. The chain is built from TRBV2 and TRBJ2-5; 10 bases agree with TRBD2. The V gene end was trimmed by 7 bases and the J gene end by 5 bases; junction bases not matched to a gene: 4. The CDR3 covers 13 residues. The germline gives CDR1 SNHLY, CDR2 FYNNEI.

The chain is built from TRBV9 and TRBJ2-7; weak D call: TRBD2 (6 bases). Germline V gene lookup returns CDR1 SGDLS and CDR2 YYNGEE. Trimming took off 0 bases at V and 7 bases at J, with 11 bases between the two ends. CDR3 size: 13 residues. CDR3 sequence: CASSVAVGREQYF. The CDR3 DNA reads as TGTGCCAGCAGCGTAGCGGTAGGGAGGGAGCAGTACTTC.

The V gene is TRBV3-1, the J gene TRBJ1-2, with D possibly matching TRBD1 (5 bases). The ends were cut back, 4 bases at V and 3 bases at J, with 18 bases in the middle. The CDR3 is 16 amino acids. CDR1 is LGHDT and CDR2 is YNNKEL in the germline V gene (reference sequence). The CDR3 sequence: CASSPSHLDRHYGYTF. In nucleotides, the CDR3 is TGTGCCAGCAGCCCCTCCCACCTCGACAGACACTATGGCTACACCTTC.

DNA of the CDR3: TGTGCCACCAGTGTCCCGGACGGATACACAGATACGCAGTATTTT. Its translation: CATSVPDGYTDTQYF. V gene TRBV24-1 combines with J gene TRBJ2-3; D unresolved. The CDR3 has 15 residues. V was trimmed by 5 bases and J by 2 bases, leaving 13 bases between them. Germline lookup yields CDR1 KGHDR and CDR2 SFDVKD.

This clonotype has a handful of counts. This chain connects TRBV28 to TRBJ2-7, with D unresolved. CDR1 MDHEN and CDR2 SYDVKM come from the germline V gene. V lost 3 bases and J 0 bases, leaving 12 bases between the germline ends. The CDR3 is 15 amino acids. The CDR3 region is CASSFGLPISYEQYF. CDR3 DNA: TGTGCCAGCAGTTTTGGGCTTCCGATCTCCTACGAGCAGTACTTC.

V usage is TRBV20-1 and J usage is TRBJ2-1, with a possible D match to TRBD2 (6 bases). The V gene's germline CDR1 is DFQATT and CDR2 SNEGSKA (reference sequence). The V end was cut by 5 bases, the J end by 6 bases, with 20 bases between. This CDR3 is built from 15 residues. The CDR3 spells CSAVRGDFAINEQFF. CDR3 DNA: TGCAGTGCTGTCCGAGGGGACTTCGCCATCAATGAGCAGTTCTTC.

There are a few counts of this clonotype. The chain joins TRBV12-3 or TRBV12-4 to TRBJ1-2; D not certain. V was pared by 5 bases and J by 6 bases, with 19 bases between. The CDR3 is 15 residues long. CDR3 amino acids: CASSLFGSSVDGYTF. In DNA, the CDR3 is TGTGCCAGCAGTCTGTTTGGTTCGAGTGTCGATGGCTACACCTTC.

This rearrangement joins TRBV10-3 to TRBJ1-5; 9 nucleotides line up with TRBD1. The CDR3 extends over 13 amino acids. The germline V gene has CDR1 ENHRY and CDR2 SYGVKD. Trimming took 10 bases from V and 5 from J; bases not matched to a gene: 6. The CDR3 loop reads CATGQGWDQPQHF. CDR3 coding DNA: TGTGCCACGGGACAGGGCTGGGATCAGCCCCAGCATTTT.

V is TRBV11-3 and J is TRBJ2-4; the D gene is possibly TRBD2 (5 bases). Germline assignment: CDR1 SGHNT and CDR2 YENEEA. Deletions cut 1 base from V and 8 bases from J, with 9 bases between. The CDR3 loop spans 13 amino acids. In DNA form, the CDR3 reads TGTGCCAGCAGCTTAGGTGGGGAGTACATTCAGTACTTC. Translating it yields CASSLGGEYIQYF.

This chain uses TRBV5-1 with TRBJ2-5; D ambiguous. The germline V and J ends were trimmed by 0 bases and 2 bases, with 8 bases remaining between them. Looked up from germline, CDR1 is SGHRS and CDR2 is YFSETQ. This CDR3 comprises 14 residues. CDR3 amino acids: CASSLDLGQETQYF. The CDR3 coding sequence is TGCGCCAGCAGCTTGGACCTGGGTCAAGAGACCCAGTACTTC. Full variable domain (rest looked up from reference TRBV5-1 and TRBJ2-5): KAGVTQTPRYLIKTRGQQVTLSCSPISGHRSVSWYQQTPGQGLQFLFEYFSETQRNKGNFPGRFSGRQFSNSRSEMNVSTLELGDSALYLCASSLDLGQETQYFGPGTRLLVL.

This clonotype was seen a few times. The CDR3 loop reads CASSYPSTEAFF. CDR3 DNA: TGTGCCAGCAGTTACCCCTCAACTGAAGCTTTCTTT. The V call is TRBV6-2 or TRBV6-3, the J call TRBJ1-1; D gene unclear. Germline loops: CDR1 MNHEY, CDR2 SVGEGT. The CDR3 has 12 residues. The germline V and J ends were trimmed by 2 bases and 5 bases, with 6 bases remaining between them.

There are a few counts of this clonotype. The CDR3 reads CSVESLARDKNIQYF. Written as DNA, the CDR3 is TGCAGCGTTGAGTCACTAGCGAGGGACAAAAACATTCAGTACTTC. This sequence joins TRBV29-1 and TRBJ2-4; the match to TRBD2 covers 7 bases. This CDR3 contains 15 residues. Losses at the gene ends were 3 bases for V and 3 bases for J; bases not matched to a gene: 8. CDR1 is SQVTM, CDR2 ANQGSEA, per germline.

This clonotype was observed many times. V and J are TRBV3-1 and TRBJ1-6, with 9 bases aligning to TRBD1. Losses at the gene ends were 1 base for V and 6 bases for J; bases not matched to a gene: 1. The length of the CDR3 is 15 residues. Germline V lookup: CDR1 LGHDT, CDR2 YNNKEL (reference sequence). The CDR3 nucleotides are TGTGCCAGCAGCCAAGGACAGGGGGTTAATTCACCCCTCCACTTT. Its protein product is CASSQGQGVNSPLHF.

The rearrangement joins TRBV11-2 to TRBJ1-1, with D perhaps TRBD1 (5 bases). With 2 bases removed from V and 6 bases from J, the gap between germline ends came to 16 bases. Germline CDR1 is SGHAT and CDR2 is FQNNGV. The length of the CDR3 is 15 residues. CDR3 DNA: TGTGCCAGCAGCTTAATAAGGGCCGGGGACGCTGAAGCTTTCTTT. Translated, it gives CASSLIRAGDAEAFF.

The CDR3 here is CASSTQGGPLHF. CDR3 nucleotides: TGTGCCAGCAGTACACAGGGTGGGCCCCTCCACTTT. The genes are TRBV6-5 and TRBJ1-6, with D possibly matching TRBD1 (6 bases). Germline V gene sequence: CDR1 MNHEY, CDR2 SVGAGI. Trimming removed 5 bases from V and 13 bases from J, with 12 bases in between. The CDR3 loop spans 12 amino acids.

This clonotype has only a few counts. The chain joins TRBV2 to TRBJ2-1, with 12 bases lining up with TRBD2. The ends lost 3 bases at V and 6 bases at J; junction bases unmatched: 3. Germline loops: CDR1 SNHLY, CDR2 FYNNEI. This CDR3 has 15 residues. The CDR3 nucleotides are TGTGCCAGCAGTGAGAGGGGACTAGCGGGCAATGAGCAGTTCTTC. This gives the protein CASSERGLAGNEQFF.

This clonotype appeared a few times. V is TRBV5-5 and J is TRBJ2-1; D is unclear. In germline, CDR1 is SGHKS, CDR2 YYEKEE (reference sequence). Trimming removed 4 bases from V and 0 bases from J, with 14 bases in between. CDR3 length: 16 residues. The CDR3 DNA reads TGTGCCAGCAGCCCGGACGGGCGGAGCTCCTACAATGAGCAGTTCTTC. Its translation is CASSPDGRSSYNEQFF.

This clonotype showed up many times. The rearrangement links TRBV4-1 to TRBJ1-2; perhaps TRBD1 as D (5 bases). Germline V gene sequence: CDR1 MGHRA, CDR2 YSYEKL. This CDR3 contains 15 residues. The V end lost 3 bases, the J end lost 2 bases, and 13 bases lay between the germline ends. The CDR3 is CASSHPEGDNYGYTF. The CDR3 DNA follows: TGCGCCAGCAGCCACCCTGAAGGGGACAACTATGGCTACACCTTC.

This clonotype came up a few times. The chain combines TRBV5-1 with TRBJ2-7; tentatively, D is TRBD2 (6 bases). CDR1 is SGHRS, CDR2 YFSETQ, per germline. The CDR3 length is 15 residues. Trimming took 5 bases from V and 0 from J, leaving 15 bases between them. The CDR3 DNA is TGCGCCAGCAGACCCGGGACTTCGAGCTCCTACGAGCAGTACGTC. Translation gives CASRPGTSSSYEQYV.

The table lists this clonotype with a few counts. The CDR3 spells CASSDTGESSYEQYV. The CDR3 DNA reads as TGTGCCAGCAGCGATACAGGGGAAAGCTCCTACGAGCAGTACGTC. The V call is TRBV7-9, the J call TRBJ2-7; TRBD1 matches at 7 bases. This CDR3 region has 15 residues. Germline values: CDR1 SEHNR, CDR2 FQNEAQ (reference sequence). V trimming: 5 bases; J trimming: 0 bases; junction bases outside the gene matches: 7.

The CDR3 loop reads CASSVAETVRSSYNEQFF. The CDR3 DNA is TGTGCCAGCAGCGTAGCTGAGACAGTCAGGAGCTCCTACAATGAGCAGTTCTTC. This rearrangement joins TRBV9 to TRBJ2-1; TRBD1 might be the D (5 bases). V was pared by 0 bases and J by 0 bases, with 16 bases between. The CDR3 is 18 amino acids. Germline CDR1 and CDR2: SGDLS and YYNGEE. The variable domain in full, completed from reference TRBV9 and TRBJ2-1, reads DSGVTQTPKHLITATGQRVTLRCSPRSGDLSVYWYQQSLDQGLQFLIQYYNGEERAKGNILERFSAQQFPDLHSELNLSSLELGDSALYFCASSVAETVRSSYNEQFFGPGTRLTVL.

There are many counts of this clonotype. The CDR3 here is CASSETPSGGFTDTQYF. Here the CDR3 DNA reads TGCGCCAGCAGCGAGACCCCTAGCGGGGGCTTCACAGATACGCAGTATTTT. This chain uses TRBV4-1 with TRBJ2-3; 10 bases agree with TRBD2. The ends lost 5 bases at V and 2 bases at J; junction bases unmatched: 10. Germline CDR1 MGHRA, CDR2 YSYEKL. This CDR3 is built from 17 residues.

In its sample, this clonotype was seen many times. This chain connects TRBV12-3 or TRBV12-4 to TRBJ1-2; the match to TRBD1 covers 7 bases. The V and J ends lost 0 bases and 6 bases, in that order; junction bases with no gene match: 7. This CDR3 has 15 amino acids. The CDR3: CASSLALTGSDGYTF. CDR3 bases: TGTGCCAGCAGTTTAGCGCTGACAGGGTCTGATGGCTACACCTTC.

The CDR3 DNA sequence: TGCGCCAGCTACGGGGGGGAGACCGGAAACACTGAAGCTTTCTTT. Translation: CASYGGETGNTEAFF. The V and J genes are TRBV5-1 and TRBJ1-1; D is perhaps TRBD1 (5 bases). CDR3 length: 15 residues. Germline CDR1 SGHRS, CDR2 YFSETQ. The germline V and J ends were trimmed by 7 bases and 2 bases, with 18 bases remaining between them.

This clonotype showed up just a few times. The V and J genes are TRBV20-1 and TRBJ2-5; D ambiguous. Germline CDR1 reads DFQATT; CDR2 reads SNEGSKA (reference sequence). The length of the CDR3 is 12 residues. The V and J ends lost 4 bases and 9 bases respectively, with 15 bases between them. The CDR3 coding sequence is TGCAGTGCTACCTACGGTCAGGCGGCCCAGTACTTC. Translated: CSATYGQAAQYF.

This chain links TRBV5-1 with TRBJ2-2; 8 bases align to TRBD1. Germline V gene data show CDR1 as SGHRS and CDR2 as YFSETQ. With V trimmed by 3 bases and J by 0 bases, 4 bases remained unmatched. The CDR3 extends over 16 amino acids. This CDR3 reads CASSSHRGANTGELFF. As DNA, the CDR3 is TGCGCCAGCAGCTCACACAGGGGGGCGAACACCGGGGAGCTGTTTTTT.

The chain carries TRBV29-1 and TRBJ2-3; the match to TRBD2 covers 10 bases. This CDR3 region has 14 residues. V lost 5 bases, J lost 5 bases, and 7 bases stayed unmatched. Germline values: CDR1 SQVTM, CDR2 ANQGSEA. The chain's CDR3 is CSVTPGLAQDTQYF. The CDR3, as DNA: TGCAGCGTTACCCCGGGACTAGCGCAAGATACGCAGTATTTT.

The chain uses TRBV7-3 and TRBJ2-1, with TRBD2 matching 7 bases. CDR1 and CDR2 from the germline V gene are SGHTA and FQGTGA. The V gene end was trimmed by 5 bases and the J gene end by 4 bases; junction bases not matched to a gene: 11. CDR3 length equals 16 residues. CDR3 region: CASSLYGSSGYNEQFF. The CDR3 coding sequence is TGTGCCAGCAGCCTGTACGGGTCTAGCGGATACAATGAGCAGTTCTTC.